These 5 T cell receptor beta chains share one sample of origin, sequenced in a study of shared clonotypes between healthy human individuals. Some clones are missing from TCRdb's copy, which holds only in-frame ones; the method was immunoSEQ multiplex PCR. The sample gives 1.6 million or so clones, approximately 97% of which show up once; approximately 1.2% is in the top ten. The sequencing sample was made of naive CD4+ T cells sorted from blood. As to subset: CD45RA+ positively selected. The receptors derive from a man aged 25-45 years in good health.

The chain uses TRBV7-2 and TRBJ1-2; D gene unclear. The CDR3 spans 14 residues. Germline V CDR1 and CDR2: SGHTA, FQGNSA. The ends were cut back, 1 base at V and 8 bases at J, with 14 bases in the middle. In DNA, the CDR3 is TGTGCCAGCAGCTTAGGTCCGGGAGATAAAGGCTACACCTTC. Amino acid sequence: CASSLGPGDKGYTF.

V gene TRBV28 combines with J gene TRBJ2-7, with 11 bases that match TRBD1. Germline CDR1 reads MDHEN; CDR2 reads SYDVKM. The CDR3 consists of 13 residues. Losses at the gene ends were 7 bases for V and 6 bases for J; bases not matched to a gene: 5. The CDR3 is CASMQGQGGEQYF. In nucleotides, the CDR3 is TGTGCCAGCATGCAGGGACAGGGGGGCGAGCAGTACTTC.

CDR3 loop: CASSLEAGNTEAFF. The CDR3 DNA is TGTGCCAGCAGCTTAGAGGCAGGAAACACTGAAGCTTTCTTT. The J gene is TRBJ1-1, the V gene TRBV7-8; D is ambiguous. CDR1 SGHVS and CDR2 FQNEAQ come from the germline V gene. There are 14 residues in the CDR3. V lost 1 base and J 2 bases, leaving 8 bases between the germline ends.

The chain uses TRBV6-5 and TRBJ2-7; tentatively, D is TRBD2 (6 bases). Germline V lookup: CDR1 MNHEY, CDR2 SVGAGI. Trimming pared 7 bases from V and 0 bases from J, leaving 13 bases between. The CDR3 is 14 residues long. CDR3 sequence: CASNKEGGSYEQYF. The CDR3 DNA sequence: TGTGCCAGCAACAAGGAGGGCGGCTCCTACGAGCAGTACTTC.

The chain employs TRBV2 and TRBJ2-1; 11 nucleotides line up with TRBD2. Germline loops: CDR1 SNHLY, CDR2 FYNNEI. Trimming cost V 9 bases and J 3 bases; bases outside gene matches: 13. The CDR3 totals 17 residues. This CDR3 reads CARRENLAGGGYNEQFF. CDR3 coding DNA: TGTGCCAGGAGAGAGAACCTAGCGGGAGGTGGCTACAATGAGCAGTTCTTC.